These T cell receptor beta chains were read from a single sample in a study of post-analysis software for immune sequencing data. One entry per CDR3 protein results from TCRdb running MiXCR on the PCR reads. Of hundreds of thousands of distinct CDR3 sequences listed, approximately 60% are singletons. Source material: blood. These receptors were collected from a girl aged 2 to 9 with multiple sclerosis. CDR3s include the opening cysteine and the closing phenylalanine or tryptophan. The D gene is left open where the match is weak. Clone sizes are given selectively: once, few, many, or a class where the clone is expanded.

14 TRBJ2-7 TRBV20-1 - - TGCAGTGCTAGATCCGCACCACCCCTCTACGAGCAGTACTTC CSARSAPPLYEQYF
18 TRBJ2-7 TRBV7-2 TRBD2 - TGTGCCAGCAGCCTACGCGCTTCGGGTGGGGAGGGCCGGTACGAGCAGTACTTC CASSLRASGGEGRYEQYF
16 TRBJ1-2 TRBV11-2 - - TGTGCCAGCAGCTTAGGAAATAGGGGGATTGCCTATGGCTACACCTTC CASSLGNRGIAYGYTF
19 TRBJ1-1 TRBV6-4 - - TGTGCCAGCAGTGGCCCGATAAGGGTCCAGGAGACCTTGAACACTGAAGCTTTCTTT CASSGPIRVQETLNTEAFF
13 TRBJ2-7 TRBV6-1 - - TGTGCCAGCAGTGAAGGAACCTACTCCGAGCAGTACTTC CASSEGTYSEQYF
14 TRBJ2-5 TRBV6-6 - - TGTGCCAGCAGTTACTCGAGTGAGCAAGAGACCCAGTACTTC CASSYSSEQETQYF
13 TRBJ2-7 TRBV6-2/TRBV6-3 - - TGTGCCAGCAGTTTGGGCAGGGTCAGCGAGCAGTACTTC CASSLGRVSEQYF
14 TRBJ2-7 TRBV3-1 - few TGTGCCAGCAGCCAAGGGTCCGGATCCTACGAGCAGTACTTC CASSQGSGSYEQYF
17 TRBJ2-1 TRBV10-3 TRBD2 - TGTGCCATCAGTGAGTCCGGCGGTAGCGGGGGGTATAATGAGCAGTTCTTC CAISESGGSGGYNEQFF
12 TRBJ2-5 TRBV3-1 - few TGTGCCAGCGTGGACAGCCAAGAGACCCAGTACTTC CASVDSQETQYF
15 TRBJ2-1 TRBV20-1 - - TGCAGTGCTAGGGGGTCCCCAAGCTCCTACAATGAGCAGTTCTTC CSARGSPSSYNEQFF
14 TRBJ2-5 TRBV7-3 - - TGTGCCAGCAGGGAACCGGGAAATCAAGAGACCCAGTACTTC CASREPGNQETQYF
17 TRBJ2-1 TRBV2 - - TGTGCCAGCAGTAGGATCGGGACTTCCGGCTCCTACAATGAGCAGTTCTTC CASSRIGTSGSYNEQFF
17 TRBJ2-3 TRBV11-2 TRBD2 - TGTGCCAGCAGCTTAGATCGGGTCGACGGGGGGGCACATACGCAGTATTTT CASSLDRVDGGAHTQYF
16 TRBJ2-7 TRBV6-2/TRBV6-3 - - TGTGCCAGCAGTTACCAGCCCACGACAGGCTCCTACGAGCAGTACTTC CASSYQPTTGSYEQYF
13 TRBJ2-3 TRBV29-1 TRBD1 - TGCAGCGTTCGGGACAGAAAAGGGGATACGCAGTATTTT CSVRDRKGDTQYF
17 TRBJ2-3 TRBV5-6 TRBD2 - TGTGCCAGCAGCTTGGCGCGCCTAGCGGGAGAAGAAGATACGCAGTATTTT CASSLARLAGEEDTQYF
14 TRBJ2-2 TRBV20-1 TRBD1 - TGCAGTGCTAGCGACAGGGCGAACACCGGGGAGCTGTTTTTT CSASDRANTGELFF